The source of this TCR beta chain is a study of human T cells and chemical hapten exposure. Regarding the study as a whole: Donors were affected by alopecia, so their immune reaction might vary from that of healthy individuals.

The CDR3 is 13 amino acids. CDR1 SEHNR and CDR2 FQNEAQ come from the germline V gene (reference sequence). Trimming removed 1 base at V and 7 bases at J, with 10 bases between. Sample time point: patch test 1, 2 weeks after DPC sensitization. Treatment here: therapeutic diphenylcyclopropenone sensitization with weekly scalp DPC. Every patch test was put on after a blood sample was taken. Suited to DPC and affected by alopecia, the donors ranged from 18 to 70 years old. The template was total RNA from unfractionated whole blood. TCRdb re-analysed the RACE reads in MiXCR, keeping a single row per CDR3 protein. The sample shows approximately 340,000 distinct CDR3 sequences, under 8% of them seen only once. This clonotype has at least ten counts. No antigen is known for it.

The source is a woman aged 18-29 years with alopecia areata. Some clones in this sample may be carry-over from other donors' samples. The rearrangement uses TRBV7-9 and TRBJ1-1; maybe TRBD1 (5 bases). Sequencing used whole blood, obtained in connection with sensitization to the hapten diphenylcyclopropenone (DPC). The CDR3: CASSLGGAGEAFF. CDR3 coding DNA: TGTGCCAGCAGCTTAGGGGGCGCGGGTGAAGCTTTCTTT.